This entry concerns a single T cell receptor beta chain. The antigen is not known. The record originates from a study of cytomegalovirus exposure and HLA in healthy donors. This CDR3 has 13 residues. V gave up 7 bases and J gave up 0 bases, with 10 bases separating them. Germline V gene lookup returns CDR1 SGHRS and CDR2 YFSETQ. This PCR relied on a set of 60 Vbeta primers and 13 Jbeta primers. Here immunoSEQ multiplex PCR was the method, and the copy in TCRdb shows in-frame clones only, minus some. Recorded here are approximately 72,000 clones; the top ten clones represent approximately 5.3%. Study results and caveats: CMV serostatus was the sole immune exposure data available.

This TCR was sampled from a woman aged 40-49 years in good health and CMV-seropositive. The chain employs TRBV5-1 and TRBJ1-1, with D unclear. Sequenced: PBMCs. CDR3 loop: CASSQVMNTEAFF. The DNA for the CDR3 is TGCGCCAGCTCCCAGGTCATGAACACTGAAGCTTTCTTT.